This entry features one T cell receptor beta chain sequence. Its antigen remains unidentified. At one end the junction does not follow the germline gene, possibly because of a read error. The data stem from a study of tumor-infiltrating lymphocytes in glioblastoma multiforme. The CDR3 is made up of 14 amino acids. From germline, CDR1 is MDHEN and CDR2 SYDVKM. Three nested ARM-PCR rounds with V-beta and C-beta primers built TCRB libraries. TCRdb re-called the multiplex PCR reads through MiXCR, storing one row per CDR3 protein. The table lists around 33,000 distinct CDR3 sequences, roughly three fifths of them singletons. Study conclusions and caveats: No surface-marker sorting into functional T cell subtypes was done. Clone frequencies may be distorted by unequal TCR transcripts per cell.

Sequencing was carried out using brain tumor tissue. This sequence originates from a male donor with glioblastoma. The gene calls are TRBV28 and TRBJ2-7; 8 bases agree with TRBD2. The CDR3 DNA sequence: TGTACCAGCCTGGCAGTCAGCGGGAGTAACGAGCAGTACTTC. Protein: CTSLAVSGSNEQYF.